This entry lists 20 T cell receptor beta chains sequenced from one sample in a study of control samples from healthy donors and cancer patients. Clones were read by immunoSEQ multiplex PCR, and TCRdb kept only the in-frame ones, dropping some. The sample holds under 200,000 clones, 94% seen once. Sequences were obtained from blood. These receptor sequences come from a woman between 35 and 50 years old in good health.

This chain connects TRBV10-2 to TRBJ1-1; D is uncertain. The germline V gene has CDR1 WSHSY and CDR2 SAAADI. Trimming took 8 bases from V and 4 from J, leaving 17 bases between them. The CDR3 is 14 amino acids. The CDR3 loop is CASASDRWGTEAFF. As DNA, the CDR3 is TGCGCCAGCGCTTCAGACCGATGGGGCACTGAAGCTTTCTTT.

CDR3 nucleotide sequence: TGTGCCAGCAGTTTTGGGGGTCGAGAGACCCAGTACTTC. Amino acids: CASSFGGRETQYF. V usage is TRBV12-3 or TRBV12-4 and J usage is TRBJ2-5; the D gene could be TRBD1 or TRBD2 (5 bases each). There are 13 residues in the CDR3. The V end was cut by 3 bases, the J end by 4 bases, with 9 bases between.

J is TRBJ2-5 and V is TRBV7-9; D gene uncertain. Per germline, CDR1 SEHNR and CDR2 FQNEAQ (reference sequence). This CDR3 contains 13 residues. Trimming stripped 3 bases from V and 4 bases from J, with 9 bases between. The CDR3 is CASSFSAGETQYF. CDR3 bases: TGTGCCAGCAGCTTTTCGGCAGGAGAGACCCAGTACTTC.

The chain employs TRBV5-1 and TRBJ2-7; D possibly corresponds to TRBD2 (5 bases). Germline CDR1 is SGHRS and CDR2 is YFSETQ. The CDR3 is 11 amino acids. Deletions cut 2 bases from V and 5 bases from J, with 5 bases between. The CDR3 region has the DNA TGCGCCAGCAGCTTCGGGGACGAGCAGTACTTC. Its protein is CASSFGDEQYF.

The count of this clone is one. As DNA, the CDR3 is TGCGCCAGCAGCCAAGCGATGAACACTGAAGCTTTCTTT. Protein: CASSQAMNTEAFF. The V call is TRBV4-3, the J call TRBJ1-1; D gene ambiguous. The V end lost 1 base, the J end lost 0 bases, and 3 bases lay between the germline ends. The CDR3 has 13 amino acids. From germline, CDR1 is LGHNA and CDR2 YSLEER.

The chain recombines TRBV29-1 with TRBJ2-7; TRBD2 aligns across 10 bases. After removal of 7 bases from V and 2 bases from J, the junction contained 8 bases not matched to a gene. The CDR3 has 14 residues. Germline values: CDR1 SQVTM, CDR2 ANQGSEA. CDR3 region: CSGGSGGKAYEQYF. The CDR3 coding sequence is TGCAGCGGGGGTAGCGGGGGGAAGGCCTACGAGCAGTACTTC.

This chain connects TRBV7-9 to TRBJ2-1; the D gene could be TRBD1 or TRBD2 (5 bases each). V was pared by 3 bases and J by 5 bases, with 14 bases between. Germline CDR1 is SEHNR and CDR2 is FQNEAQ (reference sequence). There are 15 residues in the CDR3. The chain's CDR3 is CASSFRRDENNEQFF. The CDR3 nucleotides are TGTGCCAGCAGCTTTCGCCGGGACGAGAACAATGAGCAGTTCTTC.

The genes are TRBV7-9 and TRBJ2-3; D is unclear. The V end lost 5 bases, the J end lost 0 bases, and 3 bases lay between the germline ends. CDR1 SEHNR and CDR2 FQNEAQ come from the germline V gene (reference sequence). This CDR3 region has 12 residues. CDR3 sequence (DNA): TGTGCCAGCAGCCTAAGCACAGATACGCAGTATTTT. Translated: CASSLSTDTQYF.

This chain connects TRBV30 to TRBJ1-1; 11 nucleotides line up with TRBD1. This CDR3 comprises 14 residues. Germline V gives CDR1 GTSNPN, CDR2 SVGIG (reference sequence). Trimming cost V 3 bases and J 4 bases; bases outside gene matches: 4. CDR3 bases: TGTGCCTGGAGAACCGGGACAGGGGGCACTGAAGCTTTCTTT. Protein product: CAWRTGTGGTEAFF.

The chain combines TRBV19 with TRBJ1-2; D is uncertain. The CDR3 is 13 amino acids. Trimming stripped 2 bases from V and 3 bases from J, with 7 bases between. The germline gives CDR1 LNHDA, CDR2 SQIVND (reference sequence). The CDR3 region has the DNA TGTGCCAGTAGTATAAAATTCTACTATGGCTACACCTTC. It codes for CASSIKFYYGYTF.

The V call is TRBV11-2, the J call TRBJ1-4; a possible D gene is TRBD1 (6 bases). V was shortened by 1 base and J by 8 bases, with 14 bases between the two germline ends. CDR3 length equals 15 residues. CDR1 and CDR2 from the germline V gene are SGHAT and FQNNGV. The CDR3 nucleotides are TGTGCCAGCAGCTTAGGGGGGCTGGGCTGGGAAAAACTGTTTTTT. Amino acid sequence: CASSLGGLGWEKLFF. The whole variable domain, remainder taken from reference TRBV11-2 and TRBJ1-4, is EAGVAQSPRYKIIEKRQSVAFWCNPISGHATLYWYQQILGQGPKLLIQFQNNGVVDDSQLPKDRFSAERLKGVDSTLKIQPAKLEDSAVYLCASSLGGLGWEKLFFGSGTQLSVL.

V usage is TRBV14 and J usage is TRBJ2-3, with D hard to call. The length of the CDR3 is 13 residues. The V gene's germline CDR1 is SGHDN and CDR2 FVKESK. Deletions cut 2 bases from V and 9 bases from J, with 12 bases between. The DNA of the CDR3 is TGTGCCAGCAGCCAACAACAAGGATTAACGCAGTATTTT. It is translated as CASSQQQGLTQYF.

The CDR3 sequence is CAIKNGRRSTDTQYF. The CDR3 DNA reads as TGTGCCATCAAGAATGGAAGGAGGTCCACAGATACGCAGTATTTT. The rearrangement uses TRBV10-3 and TRBJ2-3, with D tentatively TRBD2 (5 bases). The length of the CDR3 is 15 residues. CDR1 is ENHRY, CDR2 SYGVKD, per germline. V was cut by 7 bases and J by 2 bases, with 16 bases left in between.

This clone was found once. The CDR3 loop reads CASSDRLDEQFF. CDR3 coding DNA: TGCGCCAGCAGTGACAGATTGGATGAGCAGTTCTTC. The gene calls are TRBV10-1 and TRBJ2-1; D not certain. Germline CDR1 reads WNHNN; CDR2 reads SYGVQD (reference sequence). The length of the CDR3 is 12 residues. V was clipped by 3 bases and J by 8 bases, with 8 bases between them.

CDR3 in DNA: TGTGCCATCCCCGGCCGTTATAACTATGGCTACACCTTC. Protein product: CAIPGRYNYGYTF. The chain links TRBV10-3 to TRBJ1-2; D unclear. The germline V and J ends were trimmed by 8 bases and 1 base, with 11 bases remaining between them. CDR1 and CDR2 (germline): ENHRY, SYGVKD. This CDR3 has 13 residues.

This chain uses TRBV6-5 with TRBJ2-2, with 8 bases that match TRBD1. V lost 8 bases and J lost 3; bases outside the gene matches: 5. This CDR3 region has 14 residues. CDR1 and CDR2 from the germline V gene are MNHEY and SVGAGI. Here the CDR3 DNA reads TGTGCCAGCCTTGACAGGGGCTACACCGGGGAGCTGTTTTTT. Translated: CASLDRGYTGELFF.

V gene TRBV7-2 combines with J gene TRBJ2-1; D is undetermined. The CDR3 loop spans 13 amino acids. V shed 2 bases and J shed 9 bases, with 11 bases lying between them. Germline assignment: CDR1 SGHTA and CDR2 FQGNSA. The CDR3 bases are TGTGCCAGCAGCTTATGGTCTAGTAGTGAGCAGTTCTTC. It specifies CASSLWSSSEQFF.

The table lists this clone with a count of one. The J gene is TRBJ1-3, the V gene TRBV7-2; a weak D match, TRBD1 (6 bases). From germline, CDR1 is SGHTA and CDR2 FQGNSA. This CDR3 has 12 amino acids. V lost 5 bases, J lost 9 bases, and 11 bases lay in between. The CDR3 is CASSPGVGTIYF. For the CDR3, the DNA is TGTGCCAGCAGCCCAGGGGTGGGCACCATATATTTT.

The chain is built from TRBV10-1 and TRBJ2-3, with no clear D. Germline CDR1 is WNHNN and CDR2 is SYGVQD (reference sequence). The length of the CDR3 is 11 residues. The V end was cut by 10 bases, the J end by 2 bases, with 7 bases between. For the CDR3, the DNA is TGCGCCACTCAATCCACAGATACGCAGTATTTT. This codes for CATQSTDTQYF.

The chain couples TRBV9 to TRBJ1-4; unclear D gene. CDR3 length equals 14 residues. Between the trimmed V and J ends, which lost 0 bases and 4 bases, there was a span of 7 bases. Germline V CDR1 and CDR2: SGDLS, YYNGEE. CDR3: CASSVGGNNEKLFF. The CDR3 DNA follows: TGTGCCAGCAGCGTAGGAGGTAATAATGAAAAACTGTTTTTT.